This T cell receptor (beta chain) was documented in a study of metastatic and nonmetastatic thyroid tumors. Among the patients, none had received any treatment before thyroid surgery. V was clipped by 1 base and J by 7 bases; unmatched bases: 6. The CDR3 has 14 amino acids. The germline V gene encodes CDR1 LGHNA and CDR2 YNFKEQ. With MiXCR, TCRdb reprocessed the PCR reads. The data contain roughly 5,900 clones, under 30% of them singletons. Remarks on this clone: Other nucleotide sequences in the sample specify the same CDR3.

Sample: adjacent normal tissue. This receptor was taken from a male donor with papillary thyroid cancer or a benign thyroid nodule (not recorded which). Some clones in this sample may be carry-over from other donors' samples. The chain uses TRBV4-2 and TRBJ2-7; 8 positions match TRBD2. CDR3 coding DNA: TGTGCCAGCAGCCAAGTGGGACTAGACGGTGAGCAGTACTTC. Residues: CASSQVGLDGEQYF.